This T cell receptor beta chain was recovered during a study of T cells in Graves' hyperthyroidism and ophthalmopathy. Overall study: The initial diagnosis was the point when peripheral blood was collected, ahead of any treatment. Study-wide results and caveats: Also found in blood were most expanded thyroid clonotypes above 0.001. A model of 13 V-J features distinguished ophthalmopathy from stable hyperthyroidism.

Germline V lookup: CDR1 MDHEN, CDR2 SYDVKM. This CDR3 comprises 22 residues. V lost 5 bases and J lost 4; bases outside the gene matches: 24. The sample holds many counts of this clonotype. The antigen remains undetermined. There were TCR beta CDR3 regions amplified from RNA transcripts. The HTBI primer set served for first-round RT-PCR of the TCR CDR3. MiXCR was run by TCRdb on the multiplex PCR reads, yielding one entry per CDR3 protein. The repertoire holds approximately 270,000 distinct CDR3 sequences, 14% to 15% seen once, with about 14% in the top ten. The receptor's source is a woman in her thirties or forties with Graves' hyperthyroidism that later progressed to Graves' ophthalmopathy. The chain employs TRBV28 and TRBJ2-2, with TRBD2 identical over 11 bases. The source material was blood. The CDR3: CASSQRQRLAGLKRRSTGELFF. The CDR3 coding sequence is TGTGCCAGCAGTCAAAGACAAAGACTAGCGGGACTAAAGAGGCGCAGCACCGGGGAGCTGTTTTTT.